This T cell receptor beta chain was sequenced during a study of blood T cells in healthy people across ages. The study, taken as a whole, reports: A roughly linear age-dependent decrease characterized TCR beta diversity per million T cells.

Primed by a sample-barcoded 5' primer and a J-beta primer mix, a second PCR proceeded for 7 to 11 cycles. A single record per CDR3 protein comes from TCRdb applying MiXCR to the 5' RACE reads. The repertoire holds some 320,000 distinct CDR3 sequences, around 30% seen once, with approximately 29% in the top ten. V gave up 1 base and J gave up 12 bases, with 9 bases separating them. This CDR3 is built from 12 residues. This clonotype has only a few counts. The target antigen is unknown. Sequenced material: blood. This chain connects TRBV12-3 or TRBV12-4 to TRBJ1-4, with D perhaps TRBD1 (5 bases). The sequence was obtained from a woman in her 70s in good health. The CDR3 nucleotides are TGTGCCAGCAGTTTAGGGGGGTATGAACTGTTTTTT. It translates to CASSLGGYELFF.